These 25 T cell receptor beta chains originate from one sample sequenced in a study of tumor and adjacent non-tumor tissue in lung cancer. TCRbeta libraries were built with three rounds of nested PCR, modified from ARM-PCR. TCRdb itself ran the multiplex PCR reads through MiXCR, one entry per CDR3 protein. The sample records about 110,000 distinct CDR3 sequences, around 57% being singletons. This sample's RNA came from whole unsorted tissue. This non-tumor lung sample came from over 3 cm beyond the tumor edge. Sequenced material: distant non-tumor lung tissue. The receptors stem from a man in his sixties with non-small cell lung cancer.

This rearrangement joins TRBV20-1 to TRBJ2-1; the match to TRBD1 covers 8 bases. The V segment lost 0 bases and the J segment 12 bases; nucleotides outside the gene matches: 19. Germline-derived CDR1 and CDR2 are DFQATT and SNEGSKA (reference sequence). The CDR3 has 17 residues. The CDR3, as DNA: TGCAGTGCTAGAGATCAGGCTCTGGGACAGGCCGTCGGTGTGCAGTTCTTC. Its protein is CSARDQALGQAVGVQFF.

The sample holds one count of this clonotype. Relative to the germline gene, one junction end is altered; a read error may explain this. This chain links TRBV5-4 with TRBJ2-7; the match to TRBD1 covers 8 bases. CDR1 and CDR2 from the germline V gene are SGHNT and YYREEE (reference sequence). The CDR3 spans 14 residues. CDR3 bases: TGTGCTAGCAGCCATTCGGCAGGGGGCTACGAGCAGTGCTTC. Amino acids: CASSHSAGGYEQCF.

As concerns this clonotype: The junction does not match germline at one end; this may be a read error. The chain employs TRBV6-5 and TRBJ1-2; 9 positions match TRBD1. Germline values: CDR1 MNHEY, CDR2 SVGAGI. The CDR3 runs to 14 residues. Here the CDR3 DNA reads TGTACCAGCAGTTTAGGACAGGGGTCGATTGGCTACACCTTC. Translation: CTSSLGQGSIGYTF.

The chain links TRBV11-1 to TRBJ2-5; D is possibly TRBD2 (6 bases). The CDR3 covers 13 residues. CDR1 and CDR2 from the germline V gene are SGHAT and FQDESV (reference sequence). Trimming removed 7 bases at V and 14 bases at J, with 23 bases between. CDR3 coding DNA: TGTGCCAGCAACTGGGGACTTGAAGAGATCCATTACTTC. Protein: CASNWGLEEIHYF.

This clonotype was seen a few times. Here the CDR3 omits its conserved ending phenylalanine or tryptophan, so a read error is the likely source. The chain links TRBV20-1 to TRBJ1-1; D unresolved. The V gene lost 3 bases and the J gene lost 0 bases, with 11 bases spanning the gap. Germline CDR1 DFQATT, CDR2 SNEGSKA (reference sequence). This CDR3 has 14 residues. The CDR3, as DNA: TGCAGTGCTAGTACGAGAAGGTTGAACACTGAAGCTTTCCTT. This codes for CSASTRRLNTEAFL.

As concerns this clonotype: At one end the junction does not follow the germline gene, possibly because of a read error. The chain employs TRBV7-6 and TRBJ2-3; D is uncertain. The CDR3 runs to 12 residues. Germline CDR1 and CDR2: SGHVS and FNYEAQ. CDR3 amino acids: CARSLGTDTQYF. DNA for the CDR3: TGTGCCAGGAGCTTAGGCACAGATACGCAGTATTTT.

Comment on this clonotype: The junction departs from the called germline gene at one end, perhaps through a read error. This chain links TRBV29-1 with TRBJ2-5, with D unclear. The CDR3 is made up of 12 amino acids. Looked up from germline, CDR1 is SQVTM and CDR2 is ANQGSEA. The CDR3 protein is CSVDLSPEIQYF. CDR3 in DNA: TGCAGCGTCGATTTATCCCCCGAGATCCAGTACTTC.

This clonotype was detected many times. The genes are TRBV12-3 or TRBV12-4 and TRBJ1-1; tentatively, D is TRBD1 (6 bases). The CDR3 extends over 14 amino acids. Trimming stripped 1 base from V and 8 bases from J, with 14 bases between. DNA of the CDR3: TGTGCCAGCAGTTTAGGAATGGGACAAACCGAAGCTTTCTTT. This codes for CASSLGMGQTEAFF.

A remark on this clonotype: Here the CDR3 omits its conserved ending phenylalanine or tryptophan, so a read error is the likely source. The chain employs TRBV6-6 and TRBJ1-5, with D tentatively TRBD1 (6 bases). The CDR3 sequence is 14 residues long. The germline CDR1 and CDR2 sequences are MNHNY and SVGAGI (reference sequence). The CDR3 DNA reads as TGTGTCAGCAGTTACGGGGACACCAATCAGCCCCAGCATTTA. This sequence encodes CVSSYGDTNQPQHL.

In regard to this clonotype: Since a much larger clone is just one base distant, this may be a read error. V and J are TRBV24-1 and TRBJ2-1, with TRBD1 identical over 10 bases. The J segment lost 3 bases and the V segment lost 4 bases, leaving 5 bases of the junction unmatched. CDR3 size: 16 residues. Germline V gene sequence: CDR1 KGHDR, CDR2 SFDVKD. Here the CDR3 reads CATSDSRDRGYNEQFF. CDR3 bases: TGTGCCACCAGTGACTCACGGGACAGGGGCTACAATGAGCAGTTCTTC.

A word on this clonotype: One end of the junction fails to match germline, which may point to a read error. The chain recombines TRBV11-2 with TRBJ2-5, with TRBD2 identical over 8 bases. Germline CDR1 reads SGHAT; CDR2 reads FQNNGV. This CDR3 comprises 15 residues. The CDR3 protein is CVSSVAGRDLETQYF. In DNA, the CDR3 is TGTGTCAGCAGCGTAGCGGGGCGGGACCTGGAGACCCAGTACTTC. Filled out from reference TRBV11-2 and TRBJ2-5, the complete variable domain reads EAGVAQSPRYKIIEKRQSVAFWCNPISGHATLYWYQQILGQGPKLLIQFQNNGVVDDSQLPKDRFSAERLKGVDSTLKIQPAKLEDSAVYLCVSSVAGRDLETQYFGPGTRLLVL.

With regard to this clonotype: Just one base apart from a much larger clone, this may be a read error. The chain links TRBV20-1 to TRBJ2-3; no firm D call. Germline CDR1 and CDR2: DFQATT and SNEGSKA (reference sequence). This CDR3 spans 15 amino acids. The germline V and J ends were trimmed by 3 bases and 0 bases, with 13 bases remaining between them. In DNA form, the CDR3 reads TGCAGTGCTAGTTTCGCGGCCCTTAGCACAGATACGCAGTATTTT. It codes for CSASFAALSTDTQYF.

The chain combines TRBV29-1 with TRBJ2-1; D may be TRBD1 (5 bases). Trimming removed 5 bases from V and 11 bases from J, with 28 bases in between. Germline V gives CDR1 SQVTM, CDR2 ANQGSEA. This CDR3 has 16 amino acids. The CDR3 region is CSVNEATQDGMGKQFF. Written as DNA, the CDR3 is TGCAGCGTTAACGAGGCCACACAGGATGGCATGGGTAAGCAGTTCTTC.

In regard to this clonotype: Relative to the germline gene, one junction end is altered; a read error may explain this. This chain links TRBV5-1 with TRBJ2-7, with TRBD2 matching over 13 bases. This CDR3 has 16 residues. Germline V gives CDR1 SGHRS, CDR2 YFSETQ. The CDR3, as DNA: TGCGCCAGCAGCTTGGGAACTAGCGGGAGGGCGTACGTGCAGTACTTC. It is translated as CASSLGTSGRAYVQYF.

Details on this clonotype: One junction end does not reproduce the germline sequence, and a read error may be involved. The chain couples TRBV5-6 to TRBJ2-7; either TRBD1 or TRBD2 may fit D (5 bases each). CDR1 and CDR2 from the germline V gene are SGHDT and YYEEEE. This CDR3 contains 16 residues. Here the CDR3 DNA reads TGTGGCAGCAGCTGGAGTCCAGGGACGGTGAGCTACGAACAGTACTTC. It encodes CGSSWSPGTVSYEQYF. Full variable domain (outside the CDR3, taken from reference TRBV5-6 and TRBJ2-7): DAGVTQSPTHLIKTRGQQVTLRCSPKSGHDTVSWYQQALGQGPQFIFQYYEEEERQRGNFPDRFSGHQFPNYSSELNVNALLLGDSALYLCGSSWSPGTVSYEQYFGPGTRLTVT.

About this clonotype: Mismatch with germline at one junction end may stem from a read error. The rearrangement joins TRBV6-2 or TRBV6-3 to TRBJ2-2, with D perhaps matching TRBD2 (5 bases). CDR1 is MNHEY and CDR2 is SVGEGT in the germline V gene. The length of the CDR3 is 15 residues. The CDR3 region is CASSTPLAGHGELLF. CDR3 nucleotides: TGTGCCAGCAGTACTCCGCTAGCAGGCCACGGGGAGCTGTTATTT.

On this clonotype itself: A junction end diverges from the germline sequence, so it may reflect a read error. The rearrangement joins TRBV6-2 or TRBV6-3 to TRBJ2-1; D is unresolved. This CDR3 is 13 amino acids long. Germline values: CDR1 MNHEY, CDR2 SVGEGT. The CDR3 region has the DNA TGTGCCAGCGGTTACTCGATGGTGGATGAGGAGTTCTTC. This translates into CASGYSMVDEEFF.

As concerns this clonotype: One junction end disagrees with the germline gene, perhaps due to a read error. The chain employs TRBV12-3 or TRBV12-4 and TRBJ1-4; D unclear. The CDR3 spans 14 residues. Here the CDR3 reads CASSHDTTSEKLFF. CDR3 sequence (DNA): TGTGCCAGCAGCCACGACACGACTAGTGAAAAACTGTTTTTT.

V and J are TRBV30 and TRBJ2-5; 8 bases fit TRBD2. This CDR3 region has 15 residues. Germline V lookup: CDR1 GTSNPN, CDR2 SVGIG (reference sequence). V was pared by 2 bases and J by 4 bases, with 9 bases of the junction left unmatched. Here the CDR3 reads CAWSRTSLGLETQYF. CDR3 nucleotide sequence: TGTGCCTGGAGTCGGACTAGCCTCGGTCTAGAGACCCAGTACTTC.

Turning to this clonotype: Sequence at one end of the junction differs from germline and may be a read error. The rearrangement joins TRBV11-1 to TRBJ2-2; D is perhaps TRBD1 or TRBD2 (5 bases each). Germline CDR1 is SGHAT and CDR2 is FQDESV (reference sequence). CDR3 size: 12 residues. The CDR3 DNA is TGTGCCAGTAGCCGGAGGACCGGGGACCTGTTTTTT. This sequence encodes CASSRRTGDLFF.

On this clonotype itself: This may arise from a read error, as a much more abundant clone is one base away. The chain recombines TRBV28 with TRBJ2-5; 12 bases agree with TRBD1. Unmatched junction bases numbered 10, after V lost 5 bases and J lost 9 bases. Germline lookup yields CDR1 MDHEN and CDR2 SYDVKM. The CDR3 is 15 residues long. The CDR3 sequence is CASSPGTGGLEAQYF. CDR3 DNA sequence: TGTGCCAGCAGTCCTGGGACAGGGGGCCTGGAGGCCCAGTACTTC.

On this clonotype itself: This sequence may be a read error, since a much larger clone differs from it by one base. The chain recombines TRBV7-9 with TRBJ2-1; 8 positions match TRBD2. Germline-derived CDR1 and CDR2 are SEHNR and FQNEAQ (reference sequence). The CDR3 sequence is 17 residues long. The CDR3 DNA sequence: TGTGCCAGCAGCACTACCCTACTAGCGGAGACCTACATTGAGCAGTTCTTC. It encodes CASSTTLLAETYIEQFF.

Of note for this clonotype: Since a much larger clone is just one base distant, this may be a read error. The chain carries TRBV5-6 and TRBJ2-2; TRBD2 matches 7 bases. Per germline, CDR1 SGHDT and CDR2 YYEEEE. This CDR3 has 15 residues. Here the CDR3 DNA reads TGTGCCAGCAGCTTCCGGGACTACCGCACCGGGAAGCTGTTTTTT. As protein: CASSFRDYRTGKLFF.

Regarding this clonotype: This sequence may be a read error, since a much larger clone differs from it by one base. The V and J genes are TRBV5-1 and TRBJ2-7; 7 nucleotides align to TRBD1. Per germline, CDR1 SGHRS and CDR2 YFSETQ. Losses at the gene ends were 2 bases for V and 5 bases for J; bases not matched to a gene: 7. The CDR3 totals 14 residues. CDR3 nucleotides: TGCGCCAGCAGCTTCCTACAGGGGATCCACGAGCAGTACTTC. Encoded protein: CASSFLQGIHEQYF.

In its sample, this clonotype was seen many times. The chain is built from TRBV20-1 and TRBJ2-5; 7 positions match TRBD2. The CDR3 spans 15 residues. From germline, CDR1 is DFQATT and CDR2 SNEGSKA (reference sequence). Trimming removed 5 bases from V and 3 bases from J; junction bases left unmatched: 12. CDR3 bases: TGCAGTGCTGTCCTCCGTGGCGGGGGTAAAGAGACCCAGTACTTC. It specifies CSAVLRGGGKETQYF.